These T cell receptor beta chains were read from a single sample in a study of T cells in Graves' hyperthyroidism and ophthalmopathy. In TCRdb, the multiplex PCR reads were re-called with MiXCR into one record per CDR3 protein. The profile covers about 600,000 distinct CDR3 sequences, with approximately 15% appearing a single time and around 7% taken by the ten largest. The specimen sequenced was blood. The receptors derive from a woman aged 18-35 years with Graves' ophthalmopathy. CDR3s include the opening cysteine and the closing phenylalanine or tryptophan. A D gene is named only where the DNA matches it firmly. Size is omitted from some rows. Given values are once, few, many or a class for expanded clones.

clone size	CDR3 length	J gene	D gene	V gene	CDR3 DNA	CDR3 protein
few	12	TRBJ1-2	.	TRBV29-1	TGCAGCGTTGATGGCAGTAACTATGGCTACACCTTC	CSVDGSNYGYTF
few	16	TRBJ1-1	TRBD1	TRBV19	TGTGCCAGTAGGGGATCCCGACAGGGGCTGAACACTGAAGCTTTCTTT	CASRGSRQGLNTEAFF
.	18	TRBJ1-3	TRBD1	TRBV7-6	TGTGCCAGCAGCCTAACACGGAGGGGGCGATTCTCTGGAAACACCATATATTTT	CASSLTRRGRFSGNTIYF
.	14	TRBJ1-1	.	TRBV24-1	TGTGCCACTCAAGGGCCGGGCGTGAACACTGAAGCTTTCTTT	CATQGPGVNTEAFF
many	16	TRBJ1-1	.	TRBV11-2	TGTGCCAGCAGCCCATGGACCCTCCCCAAGCGCACTGAAGCTTTCTTT	CASSPWTLPKRTEAFF
many	13	TRBJ1-2	.	TRBV28	TGTGCCAGCAGTTTAGCTCAGGACTATGGCTACACCTTC	CASSLAQDYGYTF
many	16	TRBJ2-5	TRBD2	TRBV6-1	TGTGCCAGCAGATCGACTAGCGGGAGTTTTGTAGAGACCCAGTACTTC	CASRSTSGSFVETQYF
many	15	TRBJ1-5	TRBD1	TRBV2	TGTGCCAGCAGTGATCAGACAGGGGGCCATCAGCCCCAGCATTTT	CASSDQTGGHQPQHF
many	15	TRBJ2-1	.	TRBV7-7	TGTGCTAGCAGCTTAGTCGAGACAGGGAGGAATGAGCAGTTCTTC	CASSLVETGRNEQFF
.	14	TRBJ2-2	.	TRBV18	TGTGCCAGCTCACCCTCGACAGTCCCCGGGGAGCTGTTTTTT	CASSPSTVPGELFF
few	15	TRBJ2-7	TRBD1	TRBV9	TGTGCCAGCAGCGTAGGGGGGACAGGGGACTACGAGCAGTACTTC	CASSVGGTGDYEQYF
many	14	TRBJ1-2	.	TRBV6-1	TGTGCCAGCAGTTTAGAGGGGACCAACTATGGCTACACCTTC	CASSLEGTNYGYTF
.	16	TRBJ2-1	TRBD1	TRBV4-2	TGTGCCAGCAGCCAAAGGGGACAGGGGTTTTACAATGAGCAGTTCTTC	CASSQRGQGFYNEQFF
many	18	TRBJ2-2	TRBD2	TRBV24-1	TGTGCCACCAGTGACCGACCGGGACTAGCGGCTTACACCGGGGAGCTGTTTTTT	CATSDRPGLAAYTGELFF
many	16	TRBJ1-1	TRBD1	TRBV2	TGTGCCAGCAGTGATTTAGGGACAGGGGGCGCGACTGAAGCTTTCTTT	CASSDLGTGGATEAFF
many	12	TRBJ2-3	.	TRBV2	TGTGCCAGCAGTGGGACTGGGGCTGGCGAGTATTTT	CASSGTGAGEYF
many	18	TRBJ2-2	TRBD1	TRBV27	TGTGCCAGCAGTCCCTGGTTAACAGGGGGCGAGAACACCGGGGAGCTGTTTTTT	CASSPWLTGGENTGELFF
many	16	TRBJ1-5	.	TRBV6-2/TRBV6-3	TGTGCCAGCAGTTTCCGGGCCAACAATTTAGGACAGCCCCAGCATTTT	CASSFRANNLGQPQHF
many	16	TRBJ2-1	TRBD2	TRBV24-1	TGTGCCACCAGTGACCTGACTAGCGGGGTTATGAATGAGCAGTTCTTC	CATSDLTSGVMNEQFF
many	15	TRBJ1-1	.	TRBV11-2	TGTGCCAGCAGCTTAAAGTTGGGTTCCCTCACTGAAGCTTTCTTT	CASSLKLGSLTEAFF
.	15	TRBJ1-5	.	TRBV12-3/TRBV12-4	TGTGCCAGCAGTTCCTCCGGACAGCGCAATCAGCCCCAGCATTTT	CASSSSGQRNQPQHF
many	14	TRBJ1-6	.	TRBV3-1	TGTGCCAGCACCCTCCAGGGACCCAATTCACCCCTCCACTTT	CASTLQGPNSPLHF
many	14	TRBJ2-7	TRBD1	TRBV2	TGTGCCAGCAGCGGACAGGGCACGGACTACGAGCAGTACTTC	CASSGQGTDYEQYF
few	14	TRBJ1-2	TRBD1	TRBV6-6	TGTGCCAGCAGTTACCCTGACAGGGTTGGAGGCTACACCTTC	CASSYPDRVGGYTF
.	19	TRBJ1-6	.	TRBV6-5	TGTGCCAGCAGTTACGACCGGGCTCGGGGAACGGCCTATAATTCACCCCTCCACTTT	CASSYDRARGTAYNSPLHF
few	19	TRBJ1-2	TRBD1	TRBV15	TGTGCCACCAGCAGAGATCGGGGGCAGGGGGCCGGGGCTAACTATGGCTACACCTTC	CATSRDRGQGAGANYGYTF
.	18	TRBJ2-7	TRBD1	TRBV28	TGTGCCAGCAGTTCACTCCCTTATTCGGACAGGGGGTTTGACGAGCAGTACTTC	CASSSLPYSDRGFDEQYF
once	18	TRBJ1-4	TRBD1	TRBV18	TGTGCCAGCTCACGGAACCCCGGGACAGGGGCACACAATGAAAAACTGTTTTTT	CASSRNPGTGAHNEKLFF
many	18	TRBJ2-1	.	TRBV27	TGTGCCAGCAGTTTATACAGTCGGACTTTGAGCTCCTACAATGAGCAGTTCTTC	CASSLYSRTLSSYNEQFF